This T cell receptor (beta chain) emerged from a study of control samples from healthy donors and cancer patients. TCRdb keeps only in-frame clones here, not all; method: immunoSEQ multiplex PCR. The sample yields roughly 450,000 clones, around 90% seen once. CDR3 length: 13 residues. Germline lookup yields CDR1 KGHDR and CDR2 SFDVKD. The V end was cut by 5 bases, the J end by 1 base, with 7 bases between. The V and J genes are TRBV24-1 and TRBJ1-1; no clear D. Sequencing was done on a sample of PBMCs. The TCR was taken from a man aged 35 to 55 with head and neck cancer. The CDR3: CATSGRTNTEAFF. The CDR3 DNA reads TGTGCCACCAGTGGAAGGACGAACACTGAAGCTTTCTTT.